The 32 T cell receptor beta chains reported below all come from one sample, sequenced in a study of cytomegalovirus exposure and HLA in healthy donors. This PCR relied on a set of 60 Vbeta primers and 13 Jbeta primers. The repertoire was sequenced with immunoSEQ multiplex PCR; TCRdb's copy has only in-frame clones and lacks some. The table shows some 150,000 clones, with approximately 90% occurring only once. The source material was PBMCs. The source of these receptors is a woman aged 25 to 39 in good health and CMV-seronegative.

In this sample, this clone turned up once. The rearrangement joins TRBV6-1 to TRBJ1-2; possibly TRBD1 for D (5 bases). Germline loops: CDR1 MNHNS, CDR2 SASEGT. The CDR3 contains 13 residues. V gave up 4 bases and J gave up 1 base, with 7 bases separating them. The CDR3: CASSGGNNYGYTF. The CDR3 DNA reads TGTGCCAGCAGTGGGGGCAATAACTATGGCTACACCTTC.

This CDR3 reads CASSSTLGQGHTDTQYF. CDR3 bases: TGTGCCAGCAGCTCGACACTGGGACAGGGACACACAGATACGCAGTATTTT. V is TRBV5-4 and J is TRBJ2-3; 9 bases fit TRBD1. The CDR3 loop spans 17 amino acids. The V gene's germline CDR1 is SGHNT and CDR2 YYREEE (reference sequence). Trimming removed 3 bases from V and 2 bases from J; junction bases left unmatched: 10.

The rearrangement uses TRBV7-2 and TRBJ2-7, with 9 bases aligning to TRBD1. This CDR3 contains 14 residues. Germline values: CDR1 SGHTA, CDR2 FQGNSA. V trimming: 5 bases; J trimming: 4 bases; junction bases outside the gene matches: 6. CDR3 loop: CASSTQGAGYEQYF. As DNA, the CDR3 is TGTGCCAGCAGCACACAGGGGGCTGGATACGAGCAGTACTTC.

V is TRBV9 and J is TRBJ2-3; D perhaps matches TRBD2 (7 bases). The CDR3 is made up of 16 amino acids. The V and J ends lost 1 base and 3 bases respectively, with 15 bases between them. From germline, CDR1 is SGDLS and CDR2 YYNGEE. This CDR3 is CASSVYGGGQTDTQYF. CDR3 DNA: TGTGCCAGCAGCGTATATGGGGGGGGGCAAACAGATACGCAGTATTTT.

As concerns this clone: The same CDR3 can be traced to other DNA sequences in this sample. The gene calls are TRBV9 and TRBJ1-1; unclear D gene. The CDR3 is made up of 14 amino acids. CDR1 is SGDLS and CDR2 is YYNGEE in the germline V gene. Deletions cut 4 bases from V and 2 bases from J, with 12 bases between. CDR3 protein: CASSPGAGNTEAFF. Written as DNA, the CDR3 is TGTGCCAGCAGCCCCGGTGCGGGAAACACTGAAGCTTTCTTT.

The chain employs TRBV6-5 and TRBJ2-7, with 8 bases aligning to TRBD1. The J segment lost 9 bases and the V segment lost 6 bases, leaving 13 bases of the junction unmatched. The length of the CDR3 is 14 residues. Germline V gene sequence: CDR1 MNHEY, CDR2 SVGAGI. CDR3: CASSRDRGPGGQYF. CDR3 DNA sequence: TGTGCCAGCAGCCGAGACAGGGGCCCCGGCGGGCAGTACTTC.

This clone appeared once. The V and J genes are TRBV7-9 and TRBJ1-6; the D is unclear. From germline, CDR1 is SEHNR and CDR2 FQNEAQ (reference sequence). This CDR3 has 16 residues. V lost 1 base and J 0 bases, leaving 7 bases between the germline ends. DNA of the CDR3: TGTGCCAGCAGCTTAGACCGGAGCTCCTATAATTCACCCCTCCACTTT. This encodes CASSLDRSSYNSPLHF. Variable domain in full (rest from reference TRBV7-9 and TRBJ1-6): DTGVSQNPRHKITKRGQNVTFRCDPISEHNRLYWYRQTLGQGPEFLTYFQNEAQLEKSRLLSDRFSAERPKGSFSTLEIQRTEQGDSAMYLCASSLDRSSYNSPLHFGNGTRLTVT.

A remark on this clone: The same CDR3 can be traced to other DNA sequences in this sample. The V gene is TRBV27, the J gene TRBJ2-7, with 11 bases that match TRBD1. The CDR3 is 14 amino acids. The germline CDR1 and CDR2 sequences are MNHEY and SMNVEV (reference sequence). V was pared by 5 bases and J by 3 bases, with 3 bases of the junction left unmatched. CDR3 DNA sequence: TGTGCCAGCAGTCCGGGGACAGGGGGCTACGAGCAGTACTTC. Translating gives CASSPGTGGYEQYF.

The V call is TRBV4-3, the J call TRBJ2-3, with 7 bases lining up with TRBD2. Germline CDR1 is LGHNA and CDR2 is YSLEER. J was trimmed by 5 bases and V by 1 base; bases with no gene match: 6. This CDR3 contains 15 residues. CDR3 sequence reads: CASSQGGGGGDTQYF. The CDR3 DNA reads as TGCGCCAGCAGCCAAGGGGGGGGTGGAGGAGATACGCAGTATTTT.

A single count supports this clone. The chain employs TRBV6-6 and TRBJ1-3; the D gene is possibly TRBD1 (5 bases). Germline lookup yields CDR1 MNHNY and CDR2 SVGAGI (reference sequence). The CDR3 is made up of 15 amino acids. V lost 5 bases and J 7 bases, leaving 18 bases between the germline ends. CDR3 DNA: TGTGCCAGCAGTCCCCCGGGGGGAGCCGTCAACACCATATATTTT. Translated, it gives CASSPPGGAVNTIYF.

The V call is TRBV5-1, the J call TRBJ2-7; TRBD2 is a possible D gene (6 bases). The CDR3 runs 16 residues. Germline V gives CDR1 SGHRS, CDR2 YFSETQ. The V and J ends lost 6 bases and 4 bases respectively, with 23 bases between them. This CDR3 is CASMPEASSGLYEQYF. CDR3 nucleotide sequence: TGCGCCAGCATGCCCGAGGCGAGTAGCGGACTTTACGAGCAGTACTTC.

This clone was found once. The chain employs TRBV5-6 and TRBJ2-1; D is possibly TRBD1 (6 bases). CDR1 is SGHDT and CDR2 is YYEEEE in the germline V gene. V was clipped by 4 bases and J by 10 bases, with 9 bases between them. The CDR3 is made up of 11 amino acids. The CDR3 bases are TGTGCCAGCAGCCACAGGGTCGAGCAGTTCTTC. Translated, it gives CASSHRVEQFF.

The chain recombines TRBV30 with TRBJ2-5, with D possibly being TRBD2 (5 bases). Per germline, CDR1 GTSNPN and CDR2 SVGIG (reference sequence). V was cut by 0 bases and J by 4 bases, with 12 bases left in between. The CDR3 contains 14 residues. CDR3 DNA: TGTGCCTGGAGTGTTAGCGAGGGTCCAGAGACCCAGTACTTC. Its translation: CAWSVSEGPETQYF.

This chain uses TRBV9 with TRBJ1-5; TRBD1 aligns across 8 bases. From germline, CDR1 is SGDLS and CDR2 YYNGEE. The CDR3 runs 15 residues. With V trimmed by 2 bases and J by 5 bases, 6 bases remained unmatched. This CDR3 is CASSVSDRVHQPQHF. CDR3 nucleotides: TGTGCCAGCAGCGTCTCGGACAGGGTGCATCAGCCCCAGCATTTT.

The rearrangement joins TRBV23-1 to TRBJ2-7, with TRBD2 matching 7 bases. TRBV23-1 is an ORF, and what it does is uncertain. The CDR3 covers 13 residues. CDR3 loop: CVISGRETEEQYF. The CDR3 DNA reads TGCGTAATCTCGGGGCGGGAGACCGAAGAGCAGTACTTC.

This clone came up a few times. V is TRBV10-3 and J is TRBJ2-1; the D is unclear. The V and J ends lost 0 bases and 4 bases respectively, with 4 bases between them. From germline, CDR1 is ENHRY and CDR2 SYGVKD. The CDR3 runs to 13 residues. Here the CDR3 reads CAISESLYNEQFF. CDR3 DNA sequence: TGTGCCATCAGTGAGTCCCTGTACAATGAGCAGTTCTTC.

The chain carries TRBV7-9 and TRBJ2-7, with 7 bases fitting TRBD1. This CDR3 region has 12 residues. Germline V gene sequence: CDR1 SEHNR, CDR2 FQNEAQ (reference sequence). After removal of 3 bases from V and 5 bases from J, the junction contained 1 base not matched to a gene. The CDR3 coding sequence is TGTGCCAGCAGCTTGACAGGGAACGAGCAGTACTTC. Translated: CASSLTGNEQYF. Together with reference TRBV7-9 and TRBJ2-7, the CDR3 gives the full variable domain: DTGVSQNPRHKITKRGQNVTFRCDPISEHNRLYWYRQTLGQGPEFLTYFQNEAQLEKSRLLSDRFSAERPKGSFSTLEIQRTEQGDSAMYLCASSLTGNEQYFGPGTRLTVT.

This clone has only one observation. The gene calls are TRBV29-1 and TRBJ2-3; unclear D gene. The V gene lost 5 bases and the J gene lost 2 bases, with 11 bases spanning the gap. The CDR3 spans 13 residues. Germline CDR1 reads SQVTM; CDR2 reads ANQGSEA. This chain's CDR3 is CSVRSVLTDTQYF. CDR3 coding DNA: TGCAGCGTTCGCTCGGTACTCACAGATACGCAGTATTTT.

The chain couples TRBV28 to TRBJ2-3, with 12 bases identical to TRBD2. Germline CDR1 is MDHEN and CDR2 is SYDVKM. The CDR3 covers 18 residues. With 2 bases clipped from V and 4 bases from J, the junction kept 10 bases outside the gene matches. The CDR3 sequence: CASSLSTSGRRIPDTQYF. Here the CDR3 DNA reads TGTGCCAGCAGTTTAAGTACTAGCGGGAGGCGAATCCCAGATACGCAGTATTTT.

V usage is TRBV6-5 and J usage is TRBJ2-2; D is perhaps TRBD1 (5 bases). V gave up 2 bases and J gave up 7 bases, with 14 bases separating them. Germline CDR1 and CDR2: MNHEY and SVGAGI. There are 15 residues in the CDR3. The CDR3 bases are TGTGCCAGCAGTTACAGCAGGGATTTTAGCGGGGAGCTGTTTTTT. Translated: CASSYSRDFSGELFF.

The chain uses TRBV4-1 and TRBJ1-6, with 10 bases lining up with TRBD1. CDR3 size: 15 residues. Germline loops: CDR1 MGHRA, CDR2 YSYEKL. Unmatched junction bases numbered 3, after V lost 4 bases and J lost 6 bases. CDR3 nucleotides: TGCGCCAGCAGCCCGGGACAGGGGATTAATTCACCCCTCCACTTT. Translated: CASSPGQGINSPLHF.

This chain joins TRBV28 and TRBJ2-5, with TRBD1 matching 8 bases. V lost 10 bases and J lost 5; bases outside the gene matches: 6. CDR3 length: 12 amino acids. From germline, CDR1 is MDHEN and CDR2 SYDVKM. In DNA, the CDR3 is TGTGCCACCTCCAGGGGGCGCGAGACCCAGTACTTC. It specifies CATSRGRETQYF.

The genes are TRBV2 and TRBJ1-6, with TRBD1 matching 8 bases. The J segment lost 9 bases and the V segment lost 5 bases, leaving 9 bases of the junction unmatched. Germline CDR1 SNHLY, CDR2 FYNNEI. The CDR3 consists of 15 residues. The CDR3, as DNA: TGTGCCAGCAGTCTTCAGGGGGCTAACGGTTCACCCCTCCACTTT. It yields the protein CASSLQGANGSPLHF. The full variable domain, in which reference TRBV2 and TRBJ1-6 provide the parts outside the CDR3, is EPEVTQTPSHQVTQMGQEVILRCVPISNHLYFYWYRQILGQKVEFLVSFYNNEISEKSEIFDDQFSVERPDGSNFTLKIRSTKLEDSAMYFCASSLQGANGSPLHFGNGTRLTVT.

The chain couples TRBV6-5 to TRBJ2-5, with D maybe TRBD1 (5 bases). This CDR3 region has 12 residues. The germline CDR1 and CDR2 sequences are MNHEY and SVGAGI. V lost 8 bases to trimming and J lost 2 bases, with 9 bases between them. This chain's CDR3 is CASLDRQETQYF. The CDR3 nucleotides read TGTGCCAGCCTCGACAGACAAGAGACCCAGTACTTC.

The V and J genes are TRBV29-1 and TRBJ2-7; 10 bases are a match to TRBD2. CDR1 is SQVTM and CDR2 is ANQGSEA in the germline V gene. J lost 7 bases, V lost 6 bases, and 9 bases had no gene match. This CDR3 has 13 amino acids. The CDR3 protein is CSVSGLAAREQYF. CDR3 nucleotide sequence: TGCAGCGTCTCCGGACTAGCGGCACGGGAGCAGTACTTC.

This rearrangement joins TRBV9 to TRBJ2-1; tentative D call: TRBD1 (5 bases). The CDR3 is 15 residues long. CDR1 is SGDLS, CDR2 YYNGEE, per germline. Deletions cut 2 bases from V and 5 bases from J, with 14 bases between. CDR3 sequence (DNA): TGTGCCAGCAGCGTCGGGTCGTGGGGCCACAATGAGCAGTTCTTC. It specifies CASSVGSWGHNEQFF.

V and J are TRBV30 and TRBJ2-2; TRBD2 is a possible D gene (5 bases). Germline loops: CDR1 GTSNPN, CDR2 SVGIG (reference sequence). Trimming removed 0 bases from V and 7 bases from J, with 15 bases in between. The CDR3 consists of 15 residues. The CDR3 spells CAWSVPASWVGELFF. CDR3 nucleotide sequence: TGTGCCTGGAGTGTACCGGCTAGCTGGGTCGGGGAGCTGTTTTTT.

The rearrangement links TRBV30 to TRBJ1-5, with D possibly TRBD1 on 6 matching bases. There are 21 residues in the CDR3. In germline, CDR1 is GTSNPN, CDR2 SVGIG (reference sequence). Trimming took off 0 bases at V and 4 bases at J, with 31 bases between the two ends. CDR3 coding DNA: TGTGCCTGGAGTGTAGGACGTCCTCTTCGAAAACAGGGTTTCTGGAATCAGCCCCAGCATTTT. Residues: CAWSVGRPLRKQGFWNQPQHF.

V and J are TRBV25-1 and TRBJ2-1; maybe TRBD2 (5 bases). The CDR3 is 14 residues long. V lost 1 base and J lost 13, with 17 bases in between. Looked up from germline, CDR1 is MGHDK and CDR2 is SYGVNS. The CDR3 bases are TGTGCCAGCAGTGAATTGCAATTGACTACACGTCAGTTCTTC. It is translated as CASSELQLTTRQFF. Full variable domain (missing parts from reference TRBV25-1 and TRBJ2-1): EADIYQTPRYLVIGTGKKITLECSQTMGHDKMYWYQQDPGMELHLIHYSYGVNSTEKGDLSSESTVSRIRTEHFPLTLESARPSHTSQYLCASSELQLTTRQFFGPGTRLTVL.

This chain links TRBV7-3 with TRBJ2-5; D call uncertain. CDR1 SGHTA and CDR2 FQGTGA come from the germline V gene. V lost 4 bases to trimming and J lost 5 bases, with 11 bases between them. The CDR3 covers 13 residues. The CDR3 sequence is CASSSSYSETQYF. In DNA form, the CDR3 reads TGTGCCAGCAGCTCTAGTTACTCGGAGACCCAGTACTTC.

The chain has TRBV2 and TRBJ1-5, with D maybe TRBD1 (6 bases). V gave up 5 bases and J gave up 7 bases, with 12 bases separating them. The V gene's germline CDR1 is SNHLY and CDR2 FYNNEI. CDR3 length: 13 amino acids. CDR3 bases: TGTGCCAGCAGTTTACAGGGTCAGCAGCCCCAGCATTTT. Translating gives CASSLQGQQPQHF.

J is TRBJ2-3 and V is TRBV7-2, with 8 nucleotides matching TRBD1. This CDR3 has 15 amino acids. CDR1 is SGHTA, CDR2 FQGNSA, per germline. J lost 1 base, V lost 4 bases, and 4 bases had no gene match. The CDR3 DNA is TGTGCCAGCAGCTCGTCGGGACAGGGCACAGATACGCAGTATTTT. Translated, it gives CASSSSGQGTDTQYF.